This TCR beta chain was documented in a study of blood T cell repertoires in COVID-19. Germline V gene sequence: CDR1 SGHVS, CDR2 FQNEAQ. Trimming cost V 5 bases and J 0 bases, with 8 bases left between them. The CDR3 has 13 residues. Data came from immunoSEQ multiplex PCR; TCRdb stores just in-frame clones and leaves some out. Here the sample spans about 180,000 clones, 80% to 90% being singletons. This chain connects TRBV7-8 to TRBJ2-7; D unresolved. The source is a woman aged 80 or older with COVID-19, enrolled during active disease. Sequenced sample: peripheral blood. CDR3 sequence (DNA): TGTGCCAGCAGCCAACGCGTCTCCTACGAGCAGTACTTC. Protein: CASSQRVSYEQYF.